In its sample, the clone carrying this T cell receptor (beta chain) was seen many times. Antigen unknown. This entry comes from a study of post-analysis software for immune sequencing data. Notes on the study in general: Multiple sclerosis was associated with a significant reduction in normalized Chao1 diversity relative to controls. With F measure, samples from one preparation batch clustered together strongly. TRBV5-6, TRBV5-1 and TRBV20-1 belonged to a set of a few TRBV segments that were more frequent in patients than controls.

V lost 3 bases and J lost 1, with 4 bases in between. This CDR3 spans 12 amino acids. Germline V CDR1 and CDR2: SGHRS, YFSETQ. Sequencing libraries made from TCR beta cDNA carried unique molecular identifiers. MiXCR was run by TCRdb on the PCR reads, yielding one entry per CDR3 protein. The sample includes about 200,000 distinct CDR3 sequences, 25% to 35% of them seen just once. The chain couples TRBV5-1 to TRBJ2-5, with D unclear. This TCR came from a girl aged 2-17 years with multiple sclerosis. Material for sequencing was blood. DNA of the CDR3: TGCGCCAGCAGCTGGGGCCAAGAGACCCAGTACTTC. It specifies CASSWGQETQYF. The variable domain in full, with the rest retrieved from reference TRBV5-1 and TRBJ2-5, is KAGVTQTPRYLIKTRGQQVTLSCSPISGHRSVSWYQQTPGQGLQFLFEYFSETQRNKGNFPGRFSGRQFSNSRSEMNVSTLELGDSALYLCASSWGQETQYFGPGTRLLVL.